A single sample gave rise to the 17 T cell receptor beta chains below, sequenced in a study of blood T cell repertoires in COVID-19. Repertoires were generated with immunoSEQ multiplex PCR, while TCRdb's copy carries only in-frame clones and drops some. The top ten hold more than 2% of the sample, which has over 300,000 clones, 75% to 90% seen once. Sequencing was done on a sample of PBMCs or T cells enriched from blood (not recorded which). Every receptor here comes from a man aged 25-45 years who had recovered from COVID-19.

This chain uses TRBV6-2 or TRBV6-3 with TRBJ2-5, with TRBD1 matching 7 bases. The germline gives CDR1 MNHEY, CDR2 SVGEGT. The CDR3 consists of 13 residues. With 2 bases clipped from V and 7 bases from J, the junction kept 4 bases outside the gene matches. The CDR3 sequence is CASSYGGQWTQYF. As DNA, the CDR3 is TGTGCCAGCAGTTACGGGGGACAGTGGACCCAGTACTTC.

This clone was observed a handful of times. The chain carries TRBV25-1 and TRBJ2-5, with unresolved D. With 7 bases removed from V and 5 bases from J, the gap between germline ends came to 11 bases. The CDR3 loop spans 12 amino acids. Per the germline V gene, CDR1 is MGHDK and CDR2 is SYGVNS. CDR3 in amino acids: CASMTAGETQYF. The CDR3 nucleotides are TGTGCCAGCATGACTGCCGGGGAGACCCAGTACTTC.

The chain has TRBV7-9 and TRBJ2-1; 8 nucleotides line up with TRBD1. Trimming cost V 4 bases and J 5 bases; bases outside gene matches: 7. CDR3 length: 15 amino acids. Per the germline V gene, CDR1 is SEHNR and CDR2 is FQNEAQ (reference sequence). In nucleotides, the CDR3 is TGTGCCAGCAGCTATGGGACAGGCGAAAACAATGAGCAGTTCTTC. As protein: CASSYGTGENNEQFF.

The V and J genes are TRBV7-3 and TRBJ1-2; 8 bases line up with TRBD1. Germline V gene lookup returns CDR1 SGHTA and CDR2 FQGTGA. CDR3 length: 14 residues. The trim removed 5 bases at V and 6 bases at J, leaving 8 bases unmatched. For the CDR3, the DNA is TGTGCCAGCAGCACGTCAGGGGGCTCAGATGGCTACACCTTC. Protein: CASSTSGGSDGYTF.

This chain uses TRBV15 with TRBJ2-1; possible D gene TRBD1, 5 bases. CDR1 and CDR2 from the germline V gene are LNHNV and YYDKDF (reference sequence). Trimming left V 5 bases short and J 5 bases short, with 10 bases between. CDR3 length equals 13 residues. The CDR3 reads CATSGALDNEQFF. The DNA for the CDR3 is TGTGCCACCAGCGGGGCCCTTGACAATGAGCAGTTCTTC.

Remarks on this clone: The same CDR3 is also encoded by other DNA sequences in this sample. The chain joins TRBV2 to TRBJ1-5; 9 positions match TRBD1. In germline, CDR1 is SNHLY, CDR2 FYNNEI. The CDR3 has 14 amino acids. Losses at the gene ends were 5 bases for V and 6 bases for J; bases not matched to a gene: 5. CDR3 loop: CASSLGQGGQPQHF. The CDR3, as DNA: TGTGCCAGCAGTTTGGGACAGGGAGGTCAGCCCCAGCATTTT.

CDR3 protein: CASSEWSNTGELFF. CDR3 in DNA: TGCGCCAGCAGCGAGTGGAGCAACACCGGGGAGCTGTTTTTT. The chain employs TRBV4-1 and TRBJ2-2, with unresolved D. The germline CDR1 and CDR2 sequences are MGHRA and YSYEKL. The CDR3 covers 14 residues. Trimming cost V 5 bases and J 2 bases, with 9 bases left between them.

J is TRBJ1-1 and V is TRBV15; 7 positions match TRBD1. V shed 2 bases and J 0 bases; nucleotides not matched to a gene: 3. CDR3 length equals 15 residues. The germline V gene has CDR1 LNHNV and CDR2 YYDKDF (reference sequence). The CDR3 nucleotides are TGTGCCACCAGCAGATCACAGGGGATGAACACTGAAGCTTTCTTT. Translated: CATSRSQGMNTEAFF.

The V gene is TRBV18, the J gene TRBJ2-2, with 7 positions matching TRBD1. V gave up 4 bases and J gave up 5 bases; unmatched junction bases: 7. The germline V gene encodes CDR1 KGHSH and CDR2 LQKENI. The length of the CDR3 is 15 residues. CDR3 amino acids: CASSQTGDETGELFF. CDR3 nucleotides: TGTGCCAGCTCACAAACAGGGGATGAGACCGGGGAGCTGTTTTTT.

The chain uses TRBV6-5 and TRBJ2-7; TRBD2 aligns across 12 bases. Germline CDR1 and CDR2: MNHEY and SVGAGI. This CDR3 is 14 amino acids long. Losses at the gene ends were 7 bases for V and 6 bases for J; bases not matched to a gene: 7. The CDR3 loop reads CASTPGLAGSEQYF. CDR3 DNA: TGTGCCAGCACCCCAGGACTAGCGGGAAGCGAGCAGTACTTC.

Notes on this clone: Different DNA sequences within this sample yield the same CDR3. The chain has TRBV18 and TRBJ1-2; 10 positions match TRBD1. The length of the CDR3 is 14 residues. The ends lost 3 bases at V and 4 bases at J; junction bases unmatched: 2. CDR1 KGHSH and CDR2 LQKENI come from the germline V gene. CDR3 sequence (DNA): TGTGCCAGCTCACCTGGGACAGGGGTCTATGGCTACACCTTC. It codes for CASSPGTGVYGYTF.

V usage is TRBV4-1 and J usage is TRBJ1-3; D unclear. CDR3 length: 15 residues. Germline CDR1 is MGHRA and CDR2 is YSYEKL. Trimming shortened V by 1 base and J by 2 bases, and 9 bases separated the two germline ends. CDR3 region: CASSQARATGNTIYF. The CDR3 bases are TGCGCCAGCAGCCAAGCGCGGGCCACTGGAAACACCATATATTTT.

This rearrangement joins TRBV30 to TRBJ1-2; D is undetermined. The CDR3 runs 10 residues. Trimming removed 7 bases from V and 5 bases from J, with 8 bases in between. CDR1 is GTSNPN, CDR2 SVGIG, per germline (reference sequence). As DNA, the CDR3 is TGTGCCTCCCGCGGGTATGGCTACACCTTC. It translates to CASRGYGYTF.

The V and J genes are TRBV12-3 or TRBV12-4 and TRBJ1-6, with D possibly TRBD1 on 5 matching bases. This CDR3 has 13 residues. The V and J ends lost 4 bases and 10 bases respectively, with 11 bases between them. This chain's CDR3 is CASSSGYLSPLHF. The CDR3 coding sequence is TGTGCCAGCAGTTCAGGGTATCTCTCACCCCTCCACTTT.

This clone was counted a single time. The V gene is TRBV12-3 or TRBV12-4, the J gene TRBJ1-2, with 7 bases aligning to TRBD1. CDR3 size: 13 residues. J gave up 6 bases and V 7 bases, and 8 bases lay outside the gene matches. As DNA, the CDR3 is TGTGCCAGCAACCGACAGGGTCTTGATGGCTACACCTTC. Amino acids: CASNRQGLDGYTF.

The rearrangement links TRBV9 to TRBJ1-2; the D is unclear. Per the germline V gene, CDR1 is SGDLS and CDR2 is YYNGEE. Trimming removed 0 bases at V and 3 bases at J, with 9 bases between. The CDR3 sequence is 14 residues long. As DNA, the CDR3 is TGTGCCAGCAGCGTAGGGGCGGGCGACTATGGCTACACCTTC. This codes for CASSVGAGDYGYTF.

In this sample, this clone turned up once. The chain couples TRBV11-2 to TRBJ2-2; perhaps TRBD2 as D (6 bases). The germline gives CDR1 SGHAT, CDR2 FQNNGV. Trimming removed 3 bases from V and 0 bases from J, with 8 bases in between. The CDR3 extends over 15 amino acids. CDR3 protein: CASSLTRANTGELFF. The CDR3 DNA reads TGTGCCAGCAGCTTGACTAGGGCGAACACCGGGGAGCTGTTTTTT.